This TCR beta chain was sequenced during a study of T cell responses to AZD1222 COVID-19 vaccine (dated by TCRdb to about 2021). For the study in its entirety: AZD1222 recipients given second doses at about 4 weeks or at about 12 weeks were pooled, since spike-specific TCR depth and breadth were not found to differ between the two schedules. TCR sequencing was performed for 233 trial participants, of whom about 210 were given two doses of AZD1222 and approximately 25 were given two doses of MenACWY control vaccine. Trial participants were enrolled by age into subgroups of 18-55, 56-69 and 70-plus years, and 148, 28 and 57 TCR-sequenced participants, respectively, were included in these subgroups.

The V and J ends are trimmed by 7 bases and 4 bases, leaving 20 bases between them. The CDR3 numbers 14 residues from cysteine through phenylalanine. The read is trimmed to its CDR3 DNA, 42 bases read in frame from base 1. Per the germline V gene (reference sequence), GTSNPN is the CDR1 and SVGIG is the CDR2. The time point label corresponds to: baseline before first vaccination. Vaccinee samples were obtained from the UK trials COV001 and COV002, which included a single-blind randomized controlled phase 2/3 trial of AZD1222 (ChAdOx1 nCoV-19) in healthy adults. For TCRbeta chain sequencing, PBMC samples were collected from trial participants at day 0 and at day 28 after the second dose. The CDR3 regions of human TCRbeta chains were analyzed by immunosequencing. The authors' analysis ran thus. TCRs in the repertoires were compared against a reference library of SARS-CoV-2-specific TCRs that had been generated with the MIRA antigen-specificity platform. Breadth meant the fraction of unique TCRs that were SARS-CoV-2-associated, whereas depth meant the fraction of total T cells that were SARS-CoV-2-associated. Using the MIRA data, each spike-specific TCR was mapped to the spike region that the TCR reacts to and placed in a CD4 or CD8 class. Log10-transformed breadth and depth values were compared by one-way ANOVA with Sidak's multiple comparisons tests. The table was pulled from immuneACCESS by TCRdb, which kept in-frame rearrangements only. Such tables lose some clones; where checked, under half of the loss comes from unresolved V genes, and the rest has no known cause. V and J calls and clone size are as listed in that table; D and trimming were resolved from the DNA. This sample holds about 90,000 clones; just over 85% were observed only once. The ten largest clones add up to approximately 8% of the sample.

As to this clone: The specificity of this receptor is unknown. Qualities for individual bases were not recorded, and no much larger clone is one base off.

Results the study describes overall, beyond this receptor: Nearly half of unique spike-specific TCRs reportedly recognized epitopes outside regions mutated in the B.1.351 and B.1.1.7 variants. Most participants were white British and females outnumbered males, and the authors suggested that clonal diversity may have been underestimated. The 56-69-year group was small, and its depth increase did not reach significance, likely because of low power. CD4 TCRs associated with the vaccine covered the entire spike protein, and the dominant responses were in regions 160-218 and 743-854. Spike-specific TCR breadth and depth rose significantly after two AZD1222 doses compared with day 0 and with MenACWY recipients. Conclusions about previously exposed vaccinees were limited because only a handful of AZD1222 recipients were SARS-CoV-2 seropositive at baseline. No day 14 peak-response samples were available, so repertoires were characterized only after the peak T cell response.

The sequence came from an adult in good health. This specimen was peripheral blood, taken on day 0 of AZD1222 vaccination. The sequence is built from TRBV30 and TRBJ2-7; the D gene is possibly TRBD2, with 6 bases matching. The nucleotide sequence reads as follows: TGTGCCTTGGACCGGGGGATAACGTCGTACGAGCAGTACTTC. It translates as CALDRGITSYEQYF.